This T cell receptor (beta chain) was sequenced in a study of T cell clusters in autoimmune cytopenias (dated by TCRdb to between 2018 and 2020). Turning to the overall study: A mean age of approximately 51 years and a median age of approximately 59 years were recorded for the healthy donor controls, of whom about half of the roughly 43 were female. The median TRB sequencing depth was more than 40,000 reads per sample, and the median number of distinct TRB clonotypes was a few thousand per sample. In autoimmune cytopenia patients, peripheral blood TRB and IGH repertoires were sequenced during active disease and over treatment follow-up, together with healthy, CLL and autoimmune hepatitis controls. The goal of the study was to determine whether autoimmune cytopenia patients have a disease-specific immune repertoire signature that could serve as a blood-based biomarker. Controls were some 25 age-matched healthy donors for primary cytopenia and about 14 age-matched CLL patients for secondary cytopenia. The comparison group for autoimmune hepatitis repertoires was under 30 healthy donors matched for age and sex. General study outcomes and caveats: The T cell clusters were defined in silico only, and their functional role remained to be validated experimentally. TRB repertoire shifts, with less even repertoires in secondary cytopenia and CLL, mostly reflected lymphoma bias rather than autoimmunity. About 3-fold more exclusive TRB clusters were observed in healthy donors than in active autoimmune hepatitis patients, consistent with an autoimmunity-wide signature. GLIPH suggested that primary autoimmune cytopenia patients lacked physiological T cell clusters: roughly 50 clusters were exclusive to healthy donors versus 17 exclusive to patients. In the comparison of secondary cytopenia with CLL, the cluster-lack signature was not observed, apparently because the dominant lymphoma-associated repertoire masked the signature.

Each sample's TRB amplification started from approximately 250 ng of peripheral blood genomic DNA, which corresponds to 35,000 to 45,000 genome equivalents. TRB rearrangements were amplified by multiplex PCR following a touch-down protocol, with the TRB-A and TRB-B primer pools mixed in one tube. Illumina adapters and sample indices were added to the amplicons through two consecutive PCR reactions performed with Phusion HS II polymerase. After gel purification with the NucleoSpin Gel and PCR Clean-up kit, the amplicons were quantified by Qubit and checked for quality on an Agilent 2100 Bioanalyzer. Sequencing of the libraries was done on an Illumina MiSeq with paired-end, single-indexed, 600-cycle runs. The authors processed their data as follows. MiXCR version 2.1.12, together with the default MiXCR reference library, was used to align and assemble the TRB reads. A clone was defined by each unique CDR3 nucleotide sequence, and analysis was restricted to productive sequences with at least two reads. Repertoire diversity was assessed with alpha-parameterized diversity profiles (alpha 0 to 5), including the Shannon (alpha 1) and Simpson (alpha 2) indices, which were computed with an R script. Combinatorial TRB VJ usage was calculated with the tcR package and was compared between cohorts by principal component analysis performed with ade4. GLIPH clustering of TCRbeta CDR3s was carried out on cohort pairs matched by age and read depth, and cluster frequencies were compared by Wilcoxon test. TCRdb reprocessed the reads, so every CDR3 protein sequence counts as one entry and DNA is not shown. The V and J calls were not made by the authors but by TCRdb's processing. The table kept for this sample lists 5,500 to 7,500 distinct CDR3 sequences. The ten largest clones take up around 4.7% of the sample.

From its cysteine to its phenylalanine, the CDR3 spans 15 amino acids. There is no recorded DNA. CDR1 MNHEY and CDR2 SVGEGT were looked up in the germline V gene. Concerning this clonotype itself: Its antigen is unknown.

The sample also formed part of further work on T cell repertoires in aging, cancer and after chemotherapy. As the second study states: Six donor age groups were covered, ranging from 30 or younger up to 70 or older, and each group contained at least three individuals. Healthy donor control TCR repertoires were recorded over several months to years and showed clear clonal overlap across re-sampling. In total, the full dataset held about 9 million TCR reads. Untreated patients with hematological or solid cancers showed significantly lower blood TCR diversity and higher clonality than age-matched healthy donors. In healthy donors, the decline in TCR diversity with age was mainly due to loss of richness, whereas in cancer patients loss of evenness also played a role. An increase in median generation probability over the chemotherapy interval was observed in both cancer cohorts, suggesting that the repertoire was reconstituted through rebound thymic output. The authors noted that the repertoire data do not allow conclusions about immunological memory after chemotherapy. The study profiled peripheral blood TCR beta repertoires from healthy donors and cancer patients to examine immunoaging and T cell reconstitution after chemotherapy. Alongside 95 healthy donors serving as a reference group, the cohort included roughly 220 cancer patients, of whom about 93 had hematological cancers and 124 had solid cancers. TRB sequences were processed with MiXCR versions 2.12 and 3.0.5. Shannon diversity, evenness, clonality (one minus evenness), and alpha-parameterized diversity profiles from alpha 0 to 5 were included as repertoire metrics. The IGoR algorithm was used to compute generation probabilities of clones in paired pre- and post-chemotherapy samples.

This chain joins TRBV6-2 or TRBV6-3 to TRBJ2-3; TCRdb's D call, TRBD2, is unchecked because there is no DNA. This receptor was identified in a human donor in good health. The sequenced sample consisted of peripheral blood. This receptor carries the CDR3 CVSSYRRGIPDTQYF.